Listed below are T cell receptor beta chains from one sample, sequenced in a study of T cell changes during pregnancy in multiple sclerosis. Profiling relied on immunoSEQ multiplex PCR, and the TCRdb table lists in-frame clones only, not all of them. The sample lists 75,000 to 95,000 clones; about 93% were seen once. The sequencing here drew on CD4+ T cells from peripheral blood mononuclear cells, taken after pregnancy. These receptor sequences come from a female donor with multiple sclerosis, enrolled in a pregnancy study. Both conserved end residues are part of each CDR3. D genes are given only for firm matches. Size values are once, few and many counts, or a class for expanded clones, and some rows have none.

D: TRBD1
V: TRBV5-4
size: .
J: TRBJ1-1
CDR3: CASSSQGITEAFF
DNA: TGTGCCAGCAGCTCACAGGGGATCACGGAAGCTTTCTTT

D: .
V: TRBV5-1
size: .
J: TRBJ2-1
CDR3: CASSLGHYPDEQFF
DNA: TGCGCCAGCAGCTTGGGTCACTACCCCGATGAGCAGTTCTTC

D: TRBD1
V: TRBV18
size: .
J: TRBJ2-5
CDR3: CASSPLFRDRGQETQYF
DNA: TGTGCCAGCTCACCCTTATTCCGGGACAGAGGCCAAGAGACCCAGTACTTC

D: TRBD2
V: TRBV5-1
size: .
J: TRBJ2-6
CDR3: CASSSAGVRDRSGANVLTF
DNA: TGCGCCAGCAGCTCCGCGGGGGTGCGGGACCGATCTGGGGCCAACGTCCTGACTTTC

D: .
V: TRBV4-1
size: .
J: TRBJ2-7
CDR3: CASSPRLVAEQYF
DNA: TGCGCCAGCAGCCCCCGACTAGTTGCAGAGCAGTACTTC

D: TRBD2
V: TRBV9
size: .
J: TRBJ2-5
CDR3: CASSVEGLAGGETQYF
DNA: TGTGCCAGCAGCGTAGAGGGACTAGCGGGAGGAGAGACCCAGTACTTC

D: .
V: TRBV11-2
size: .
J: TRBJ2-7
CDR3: CASSLSSYEQYF
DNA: TGTGCCAGCAGCTTATCGTCCTACGAGCAGTACTTC

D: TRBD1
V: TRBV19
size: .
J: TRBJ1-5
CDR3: CASSPLTGGSQPQHF
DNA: TGTGCCAGTAGTCCCCTGACAGGGGGAAGTCAGCCCCAGCATTTT

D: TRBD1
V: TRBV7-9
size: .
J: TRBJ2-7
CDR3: CASSLEIQGAYEQYF
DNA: TGTGCCAGCAGCTTAGAAATACAGGGGGCCTACGAGCAGTACTTC

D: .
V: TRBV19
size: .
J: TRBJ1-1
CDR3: CASSIAQMNTEAFF
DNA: TGTGCCAGTAGTATCGCCCAGATGAACACTGAAGCTTTCTTT

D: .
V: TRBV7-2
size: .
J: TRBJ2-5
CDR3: CASSLPVEETQYF
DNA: TGTGCCAGCAGCCTACCCGTAGAAGAGACCCAGTACTTC

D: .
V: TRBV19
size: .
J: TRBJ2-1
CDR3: CASSILDSTNEQFF
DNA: TGTGCCAGTAGTATACTAGACAGTACCAATGAGCAGTTCTTC

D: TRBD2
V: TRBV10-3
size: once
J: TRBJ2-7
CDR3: CAIQGAGTNYEQYF
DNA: TGTGCCATCCAAGGCGCGGGGACTAACTACGAGCAGTACTTC

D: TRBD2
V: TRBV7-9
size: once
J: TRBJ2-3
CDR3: CASSLVGGSTDTQYF
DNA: TGTGCCAGCAGCTTAGTGGGAGGGAGCACAGATACGCAGTATTTT

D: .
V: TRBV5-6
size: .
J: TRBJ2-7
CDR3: CASSFGADISYEQYF
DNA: TGTGCCAGCAGCTTCGGCGCGGACATCTCCTACGAGCAGTACTTC

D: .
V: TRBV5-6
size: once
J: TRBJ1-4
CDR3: CASSLEQSLNEKLFF
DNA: TGTGCCAGCAGCTTGGAACAGAGTCTCAATGAAAAACTGTTTTTT

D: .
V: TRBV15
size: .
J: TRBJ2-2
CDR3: CATSTGSGTTGELFF
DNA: TGTGCCACCAGCACTGGCTCGGGAACAACCGGGGAGCTGTTTTTT

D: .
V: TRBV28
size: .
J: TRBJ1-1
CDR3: CASRRDSLNTEAFF
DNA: TGTGCCAGCAGACGCGACAGCCTGAACACTGAAGCTTTCTTT

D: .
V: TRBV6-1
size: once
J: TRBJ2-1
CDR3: CASIRSGGLPNEQFF
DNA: TGTGCCAGCATTAGGAGTGGGGGACTTCCGAATGAGCAGTTCTTC

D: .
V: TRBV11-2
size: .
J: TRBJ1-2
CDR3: CASSLVAGNYGYTF
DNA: TGTGCCAGCAGCTTAGTAGCGGGGAACTATGGCTACACCTTC

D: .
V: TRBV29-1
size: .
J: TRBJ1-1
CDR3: CSVGDGASTEAFF
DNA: TGCAGCGTGGGAGACGGCGCGAGCACTGAAGCTTTCTTT

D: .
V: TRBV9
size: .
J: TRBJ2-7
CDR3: CASSVVVKGLLTYEQYF
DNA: TGTGCCAGCAGCGTAGTTGTCAAGGGACTTCTGACGTACGAGCAGTACTTC

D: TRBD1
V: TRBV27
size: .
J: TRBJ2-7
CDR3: CASSLWDRAHEQYF
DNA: TGTGCCAGCAGTTTATGGGACAGGGCCCACGAGCAGTACTTC

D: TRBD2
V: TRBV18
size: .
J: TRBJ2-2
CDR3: CASSSRLAGGPTTGELFF
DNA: TGTGCCAGCTCATCCAGACTAGCGGGAGGGCCCACTACCGGGGAGCTGTTTTTT

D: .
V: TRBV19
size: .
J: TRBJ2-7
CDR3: CASSRAGPVYEQYF
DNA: TGTGCCAGTAGTAGGGCGGGCCCGGTCTACGAGCAGTACTTC

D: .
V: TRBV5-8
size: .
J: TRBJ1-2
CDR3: CASSLVELYGYTF
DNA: TGTGCCAGCAGCTTGGTCGAACTCTATGGCTACACCTTC

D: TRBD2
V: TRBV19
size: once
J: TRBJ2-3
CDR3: CASSILGGGGRTDTQYF
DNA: TGTGCCAGTAGTATTCTCGGTGGGGGCGGGAGGACAGATACGCAGTATTTT

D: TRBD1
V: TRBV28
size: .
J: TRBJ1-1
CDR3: CASSLWVLGQGRGMNTEAFF
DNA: TGTGCCAGCAGTTTGTGGGTCTTGGGACAGGGCCGAGGGATGAACACTGAAGCTTTCTTT

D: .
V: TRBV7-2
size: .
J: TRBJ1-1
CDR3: CASSLWQGNTEAFF
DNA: TGTGCCAGCAGCTTATGGCAGGGGAACACTGAAGCTTTCTTT

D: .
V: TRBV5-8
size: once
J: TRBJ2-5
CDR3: CASSFFSRTEETQYF
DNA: TGTGCCAGCAGCTTTTTCTCTCGGACAGAAGAGACCCAGTACTTC

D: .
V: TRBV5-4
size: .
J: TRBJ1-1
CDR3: CASSLGRVNTEAFF
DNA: TGTGCCAGCAGCTTGGGCAGGGTGAACACTGAAGCTTTCTTT

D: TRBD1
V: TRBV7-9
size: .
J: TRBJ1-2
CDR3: CASSDHRDSRVGNYGYTF
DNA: TGTGCCAGCAGCGATCACCGGGACAGCCGGGTGGGGAACTATGGCTACACCTTC

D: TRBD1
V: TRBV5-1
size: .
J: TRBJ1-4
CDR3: CASSLLTGHPQLFF
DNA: TGCGCCAGCAGCCTGCTGACAGGGCATCCCCAACTGTTTTTT

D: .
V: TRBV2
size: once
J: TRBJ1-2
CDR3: CASSERQRLNYGYTF
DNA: TGTGCCAGCAGTGAAAGACAGCGCCTTAACTATGGCTACACCTTC

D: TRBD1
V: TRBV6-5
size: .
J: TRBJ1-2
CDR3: CASRTGEYGYTF
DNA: TGTGCCAGCAGGACAGGGGAGTATGGCTACACCTTC

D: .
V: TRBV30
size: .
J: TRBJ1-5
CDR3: CAWSVGAGVDQINSNQPQHF
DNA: TGTGCCTGGAGTGTAGGGGCAGGGGTCGACCAAATTAATAGCAATCAGCCCCAGCATTTT

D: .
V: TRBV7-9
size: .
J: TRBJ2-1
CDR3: CASSSGGISYNEQFF
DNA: TGTGCCAGCAGCTCAGGCGGGATCTCCTACAATGAGCAGTTCTTC

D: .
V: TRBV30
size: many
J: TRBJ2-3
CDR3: CAWRAPISSTDTQYF
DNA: TGTGCCTGGAGGGCCCCAATTTCTAGCACAGATACGCAGTATTTT

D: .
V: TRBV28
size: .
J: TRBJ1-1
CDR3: CASSFSGGWNTEAFF
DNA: TGTGCCAGCAGTTTCAGCGGGGGGTGGAACACTGAAGCTTTCTTT

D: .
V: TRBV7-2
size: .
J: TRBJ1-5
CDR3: CASSLEGGFQPQHF
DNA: TGTGCCAGCAGCTTAGAGGGAGGGTTTCAGCCCCAGCATTTT

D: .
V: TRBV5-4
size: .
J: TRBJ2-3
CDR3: CASSFLATDTQYF
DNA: TGTGCCAGCAGCTTCCTGGCAACAGATACGCAGTATTTT

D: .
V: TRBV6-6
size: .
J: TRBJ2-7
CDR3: CASSPLYEQYF
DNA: TGTGCCAGCAGTCCACTCTACGAGCAGTACTTC